This T cell receptor (beta chain) was captured by sequencing in a study of human T cells and chemical hapten exposure. Study details: 2% DPC applied to an approximately 2 cm by approximately 2 cm arm area sensitized donors. Patches that contained 0.01% DPC were applied to the upper back and read at 6 days.

The germline V and J ends were trimmed by 1 base and 6 bases, with 14 bases remaining between them. Per germline, CDR1 DFQATT and CDR2 SNEGSKA (reference sequence). The CDR3 contains 14 residues. Study outcomes and limitations: The number of TCRs above 1 in 1000 frequency did not change after DPC sensitization.

In this sample, this clonotype turned up a few times. The antigen is unknown. During construction of the library, unique molecular identifiers were attached to individual cDNA molecules for quantitative, reproducible TCR counting. TCRdb passed the RACE reads through MiXCR, listing each CDR3 protein once. The profile shows approximately 370,000 distinct CDR3 sequences, around 5.5% of them singletons. The time point: pre-sensitization, week 0. The sample's treatment: therapeutic diphenylcyclopropenone sensitization with weekly scalp DPC. This chain joins TRBV20-1 and TRBJ2-3; weak D call: TRBD1 (5 bases). Sequences were derived from whole blood, sampled in connection with sensitization to the hapten diphenylcyclopropenone (DPC). This receptor was taken from a woman in her late teens or twenties with alopecia areata. Some clones in this sample may be carry-over from other donors' samples. In DNA form, the CDR3 reads TGCAGTGCTAGAGCTTGGCAGGGCCCCGATACGCAGTATTTT. Translating it yields CSARAWQGPDTQYF.